This T cell receptor (beta chain) was recovered during a study of blood T cell repertoires in COVID-19. As for the study in general: Nucleic acid was either cDNA or gDNA, and it came from T cells, B-cell-depleted T cells, or PBMCs.

Original data processing: Reference gene primer amplification gave nucleated cell count estimates. The table came from immunoSEQ multiplex PCR; TCRdb's copy has only in-frame clones and leaves some out. Clone size and the V and J calls come from that table; the DNA yielded D and trimming. This repertoire shows 300,000 to 350,000 clones, roughly 90% found once; its top ten account for around 4%. Material for sequencing was peripheral blood. The clonotype originates from a woman aged 60-75 years with COVID-19, enrolled during active disease.

The CDR3 region is CASSEYGAGRYGYTF. Written as DNA, the CDR3 is TGTGCCAGCAGTGAATACGGTGCGGGCCGCTATGGCTACACCTTC. The rearrangement joins TRBV6-1 to TRBJ1-2; D unclear. The CDR3 spans 15 residues. Germline loops: CDR1 MNHNS, CDR2 SASEGT. Deletions cut 2 bases from V and 4 bases from J, with 14 bases between.